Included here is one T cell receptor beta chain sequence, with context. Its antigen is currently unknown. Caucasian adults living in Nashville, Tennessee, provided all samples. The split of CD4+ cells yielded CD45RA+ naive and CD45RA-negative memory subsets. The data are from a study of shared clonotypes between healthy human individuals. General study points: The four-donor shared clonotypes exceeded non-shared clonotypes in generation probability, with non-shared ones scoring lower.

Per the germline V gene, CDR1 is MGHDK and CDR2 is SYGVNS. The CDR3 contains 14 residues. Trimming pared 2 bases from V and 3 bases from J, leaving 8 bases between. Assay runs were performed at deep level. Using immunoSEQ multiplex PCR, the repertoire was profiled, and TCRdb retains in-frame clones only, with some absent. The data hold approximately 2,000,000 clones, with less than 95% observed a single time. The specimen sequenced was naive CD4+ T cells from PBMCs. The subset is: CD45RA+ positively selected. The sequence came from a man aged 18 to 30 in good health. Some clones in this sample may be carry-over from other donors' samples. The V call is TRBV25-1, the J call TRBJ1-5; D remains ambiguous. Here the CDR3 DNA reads TGTGCCAGCAGTGAAGGATCGACCAATCAGCCCCAGCATTTT. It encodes CASSEGSTNQPQHF.